These T cell receptor beta chains were read from a single sample in a study of cytomegalovirus exposure and HLA in healthy donors. TCRdb's table, derived via immunoSEQ multiplex PCR, lists solely in-frame clones and lacks some. The sample lists 110,000 or so clones, approximately 80% seen once, with roughly 5% in the top ten. Specimen: PBMCs. These receptors came from a man aged 45 to 65 in good health and CMV-seropositive. CDR3s include the opening cysteine and the closing phenylalanine or tryptophan. D genes are given only for firm matches. Size tells how often a clone was seen (once, few, many) or the class of an expanded clone, and some rows leave it out.

>TRBV11-1|NA|NA|TRBJ1-1
TGTGCCAGCAGCATCGGAGGGAGCACACAAGCTTTCTTT
CASSIGGSTQAFF
>TRBV5-4|NA|TRBD1|TRBJ2-1
TGTGCCAGCAGCCCGGGAGGACAGGGGAGCAATGAGCAGTTCTTC
CASSPGGQGSNEQFF
>TRBV13|once|NA|TRBJ2-3
TGTGCCAGCAGCTTCCCGGGACTCAGCACAGATACGCAGTATTTT
CASSFPGLSTDTQYF
>TRBV5-1|NA|NA|TRBJ2-7
TGCGCCAGCAGTCTTTCGACAGGAGCCTACGAGCAGTACTTC
CASSLSTGAYEQYF
>TRBV5-1|NA|NA|TRBJ1-4
TGCGCCAGCAGTAAGGACGGGGGATACGGAAAACTGTTTTTT
CASSKDGGYGKLFF
>TRBV4-2|NA|TRBD2|TRBJ2-1
TGTGCCAGCAGCCCCTCCCCCGGGACTAGCGGGAGCTCCTACAATGAGCAGTTCTTC
CASSPSPGTSGSSYNEQFF
>TRBV28|NA|TRBD1|TRBJ1-4
TGTGCCAGCAGTTCCACGGCGACAGGGGCCCGGTCTAATGAAAAACTGTTTTTT
CASSSTATGARSNEKLFF
>TRBV6-1|NA|TRBD1|TRBJ1-2
TGTGCCAGCAGTGACCCGGGACAGAGTTCTCATGGCTACACCTTC
CASSDPGQSSHGYTF
>TRBV2|NA|NA|TRBJ1-1
TGTGCCAGCAGGGTCGGAGATATGAGTAACGCTGAAGCTTTCTTT
CASRVGDMSNAEAFF
>TRBV27|NA|TRBD1|TRBJ2-7
TGTGCCAGCAGGGTACCCGGGACAGGGAAGATCGACGAGCAGTACTTC
CASRVPGTGKIDEQYF
>TRBV5-4|NA|TRBD2|TRBJ2-5
TGTGCCAGCAGCCCCGGAGGGTTGGCGGGAGCTGGAGAGACCCAGTACTTC
CASSPGGLAGAGETQYF
>TRBV5-1|few|TRBD2|TRBJ2-4
TGCGCCAGCAGCTTGGTTGGTAGCGGGAGTAGAAGAAACATTCAGTACTTC
CASSLVGSGSRRNIQYF
>TRBV7-2|NA|TRBD1|TRBJ1-5
TGTGCCAGCAGCTTAGATTTAGGGACAGGGGTCTATCAGCCCCAGCATTTT
CASSLDLGTGVYQPQHF
>TRBV10-3|NA|TRBD2|TRBJ2-1
TGTGCCATCAGTGCTAGCGGAAGCTCCTACAATGAGCAGTTCTTC
CAISASGSSYNEQFF
>TRBV19|few|TRBD1|TRBJ1-5
TGTGCCAGTAGTACTACAGGGGACCGTCAGCCCCAGCATTTT
CASSTTGDRQPQHF
>TRBV19|few|NA|TRBJ1-5
TGTGCCAGTAGTATTAGGGGGGGGAATCAGCCCCAGCATTTT
CASSIRGGNQPQHF
>TRBV7-3|NA|TRBD1|TRBJ2-6
TGTGCCAGCAGCTCTAACTCGGGCAGGGGGACCTATGGGGCCAACGTCCTGACTTTC
CASSSNSGRGTYGANVLTF
>TRBV4-1|once|NA|TRBJ1-1
TGCGCCAGCAGCCAAGATCGCGCGAGGCTAGGGACAAGCACTGAAGCTTTCTTT
CASSQDRARLGTSTEAFF